Following are 25 T cell receptor beta chains from one sample sequenced in a study of T cell clones after liver transplantation. Only in-frame clones appear in the TCRdb table, and some are missing; sequencing was by immunoSEQ multiplex PCR. Of thousands of clones listed, roughly 31% are singletons. Their cognate antigens are unknown. Alloreactive TCRbeta sequences came from sequencing proliferating CFSE-low cells in the MLR. Sequencing was carried out using CD4+ T cells from cultured PBMCs. The receptors here all came from a human patient who received a liver transplant. Some T cells may be provided by the graft donor.

The table lists this clone with a few counts. A much larger clone lies a single base off, so this may be a read error. This same CDR3 is encoded by further DNA sequences in the sample. The V gene is TRBV11-3, the J gene TRBJ2-5; 11 nucleotides line up with TRBD2. CDR1 and CDR2 (germline): SGHNT, YENEEA. The CDR3 length is 16 residues. V dropped 2 bases and J dropped 5; count of bases not matched to a gene: 7. The CDR3 spells CASSLISGGAGETQYF. CDR3 nucleotide sequence: TGTGCCAGCAGCTTAATTAGCGGGGGGGCGGGTGAGACCCAGTACTTC. Together with reference TRBV11-3 and TRBJ2-5, the CDR3 gives the full variable domain: EAGVVQSPRYKIIEKKQPVAFWCNPISGHNTLYWYLQNLGQGPELLIRYENEEAVDDSQLPKDRFSAERLKGVDSTLKIQPAELGDSAVYLCASSLISGGAGETQYFGPGTRLLVL.

This clone has only a few counts. This chain links TRBV29-1 with TRBJ2-5; 9 nucleotides align to TRBD1. This CDR3 is 13 amino acids long. In germline, CDR1 is SQVTM, CDR2 ANQGSEA. After removal of 7 bases from V and 5 bases from J, the junction contained 8 bases not matched to a gene. The CDR3, as DNA: TGCAGCGCCAAACCGACAGGGGGGGAGACCCAGTACTTC. It encodes CSAKPTGGETQYF.

In this sample, this clone turned up a few times. The rearrangement joins TRBV6-1 to TRBJ1-1; TRBD1 is a possible D gene (5 bases). The V end lost 7 bases, the J end lost 1 base, and 13 bases lay between the germline ends. Germline assignment: CDR1 MNHNS and CDR2 SASEGT. The CDR3 is 14 residues long. CDR3 nucleotide sequence: TGTGCCAGCACCTTAGTCCAGGGGAACACTGAAGCTTTCTTT. Residues: CASTLVQGNTEAFF.

This clone occurred a few times. V and J are TRBV2 and TRBJ1-1; 8 positions agree with TRBD1. Germline values: CDR1 SNHLY, CDR2 FYNNEI. J was trimmed by 1 base and V by 6 bases; bases with no gene match: 7. The CDR3 is 15 residues long. The CDR3 sequence is CASRATGVGNTEAFF. CDR3 DNA: TGTGCCAGCAGAGCGACAGGGGTGGGGAACACTGAAGCTTTCTTT.

This clone turned up a few times. This chain connects TRBV5-6 to TRBJ2-3; D perhaps matches TRBD1 (5 bases). V shed 0 bases and J shed 2 bases, with 10 bases lying between them. Germline CDR1 SGHDT, CDR2 YYEEEE. This CDR3 has 15 amino acids. The CDR3 coding sequence is TGTGCCAGCAGCTTGGACAGGCGAGACACAGATACGCAGTATTTT. Protein sequence: CASSLDRRDTDTQYF.

The V call is TRBV7-9, the J call TRBJ2-3; no firm D call. CDR1 and CDR2 from the germline V gene are SEHNR and FQNEAQ (reference sequence). V was clipped by 0 bases and J by 6 bases, with 7 bases between them. The CDR3 is 13 amino acids. This CDR3 reads CASSLAPVDTQYF. The CDR3 coding sequence is TGTGCCAGCAGCTTAGCACCCGTTGATACGCAGTATTTT.

To note about this clone: Other DNA sequences in the sample encode the same CDR3. The genes are TRBV5-1 and TRBJ2-5; D is possibly TRBD1 (6 bases). Trimming took off 0 bases at V and 3 bases at J, with 12 bases between the two ends. The CDR3 contains 15 residues. The germline gives CDR1 SGHRS, CDR2 YFSETQ. CDR3 in amino acids: CASSLGGQGKETQYF. DNA for the CDR3: TGCGCCAGCAGCTTGGGGGGACAAGGAAAAGAGACCCAGTACTTC. The variable domain in full, completed from reference TRBV5-1 and TRBJ2-5, reads KAGVTQTPRYLIKTRGQQVTLSCSPISGHRSVSWYQQTPGQGLQFLFEYFSETQRNKGNFPGRFSGRQFSNSRSEMNVSTLELGDSALYLCASSLGGQGKETQYFGPGTRLLVL.

Sample share makes this clone medium-sized (0.01 to 0.1%). This chain connects TRBV29-1 to TRBJ2-3; TRBD1 agrees at 9 bases. This CDR3 region has 17 residues. Germline CDR1 SQVTM, CDR2 ANQGSEA. J lost 2 bases, V lost 4 bases, and 13 bases had no gene match. The CDR3 here is CSVAGSWTGEATDTQYF. The DNA of the CDR3 is TGCAGCGTTGCGGGTTCATGGACAGGGGAAGCCACAGATACGCAGTATTTT.

This clone has only a few counts. This chain joins TRBV6-4 and TRBJ1-1, with a tentative D call TRBD1 (6 bases). The CDR3 length is 13 residues. V dropped 6 bases and J dropped 11 bases, with 19 bases sitting between them. Germline loops: CDR1 MRHNA, CDR2 SNTAGT. The CDR3 nucleotides are TGTGCCAGCAGAATCGGACAGAGGATTCGGGCTTTCTTT. Its protein is CASRIGQRIRAFF.

In this sample, this clone is medium-sized. The genes are TRBV28 and TRBJ1-3, with D uncertain. This CDR3 contains 17 residues. Trimming shortened V by 10 bases and J by 0 bases, and 22 bases separated the two germline ends. Germline V gene lookup returns CDR1 MDHEN and CDR2 SYDVKM. This chain's CDR3 is CATHGSDRPFSGNTIYF. DNA for the CDR3: TGTGCCACCCATGGCTCGGACCGACCCTTCTCTGGAAACACCATATATTTT. Filled out from reference TRBV28 and TRBJ1-3, the complete variable domain reads DVKVTQSSRYLVKRTGEKVFLECVQDMDHENMFWYRQDPGLGLRLIYFSYDVKMKEKGDIPEGYSVSREKKERFSLILESASTNQTSMYLCATHGSDRPFSGNTIYFGEGSWLTVV.

Within the sample, this clone is large (0.1 to 1%). The rearrangement links TRBV30 to TRBJ1-2, with D hard to call. The germline CDR1 and CDR2 sequences are GTSNPN and SVGIG (reference sequence). The V end lost 2 bases, the J end lost 2 bases, and 12 bases lay between the germline ends. This CDR3 is 14 amino acids long. The CDR3 loop reads CAWSPYSPNYGYTF. The DNA of the CDR3 is TGTGCCTGGAGTCCCTACTCTCCCAACTATGGCTACACCTTC.

By sample fraction, this clone is large. Other nucleotide sequences from this sample produce the same CDR3. The chain is built from TRBV5-1 and TRBJ1-2; unclear D gene. The V gene's germline CDR1 is SGHRS and CDR2 YFSETQ. V was shortened by 0 bases and J by 4 bases, with 7 bases between the two germline ends. The CDR3 covers 13 residues. CDR3 coding DNA: TGCGCCAGCAGCTTGGGAGTTTCCTATGGCTACACCTTC. Protein: CASSLGVSYGYTF.

The chain recombines TRBV8-2 with TRBJ2-6; the D call TRBD2 from the table was never checked on the DNA. TRBV8-2 corresponds to a pseudogene. The CDR3 extends over 17 amino acids. CDR3 in DNA: TGTGGCAGACCGTGGAGGATAACACAAAGGCGGGCCAACGTCCTGACTTTC. This encodes CGRPWRITQRRANVLTF.

The chain is built from TRBV27 and TRBJ1-1; a weak D match, TRBD1 (5 bases). Between the trimmed V and J ends, which lost 1 base and 8 bases, there was a span of 11 bases. The CDR3 is made up of 13 amino acids. CDR1 and CDR2 (germline): MNHEY, SMNVEV (reference sequence). CDR3 in amino acids: CASSLYGGGEAFF. DNA for the CDR3: TGTGCCAGCAGTTTATATGGGGGGGGAGAAGCTTTCTTT.

The CDR3 DNA sequence: TGTGCCAGTAGTATAGGGTCGGGAGGGCAAAACATTCAGTACTTC. Translation: CASSIGSGGQNIQYF. The V and J genes are TRBV19 and TRBJ2-4, with 8 positions matching TRBD2. With 1 base clipped from V and 5 bases from J, the junction kept 4 bases outside the gene matches. The CDR3 has 15 amino acids. Germline CDR1 LNHDA, CDR2 SQIVND (reference sequence).

The table lists this clone with a few counts. The rearrangement links TRBV2 to TRBJ2-3; D gene ambiguous. The CDR3 consists of 16 residues. Germline-derived CDR1 and CDR2 are SNHLY and FYNNEI. Trimming removed 0 bases from V and 1 base from J, with 11 bases in between. CDR3 in amino acids: CASSEAHLGGTDTQYF. CDR3 bases: TGTGCCAGCAGTGAAGCGCACCTGGGTGGCACAGATACGCAGTATTTT.

This clone came up a few times. The chain is built from TRBV7-9 and TRBJ2-2; 7 nucleotides match TRBD1. This CDR3 region has 15 residues. Germline loops: CDR1 SEHNR, CDR2 FQNEAQ (reference sequence). The V gene end was trimmed by 8 bases and the J gene end by 2 bases; junction bases not matched to a gene: 8. The DNA of the CDR3 is TGTGCCAGCGGAAGGGACAGAATAAACACCGGGGAGCTGTTTTTT. Its translation: CASGRDRINTGELFF.

This clone is medium-sized within its sample. V and J are TRBV19 and TRBJ2-2; D unresolved. With 5 bases removed from V and 5 bases from J, the gap between germline ends came to 15 bases. The CDR3 is 15 amino acids. Germline CDR1 LNHDA, CDR2 SQIVND (reference sequence). CDR3 nucleotide sequence: TGTGCCAGTAGTGAACGTGGTCGGTCTACCGGGGAGCTGTTTTTT. It translates to CASSERGRSTGELFF. Looking up the rest from reference TRBV19 and TRBJ2-2 gives the full variable domain: DGGITQSPKYLFRKEGQNVTLSCEQNLNHDAMYWYRQDPGQGLRLIYYSQIVNDFQKGDIAEGYSVSREKKESFPLTVTSAQKNPTAFYLCASSERGRSTGELFFGEGSRLTVL.

The V call is TRBV7-2, the J call TRBJ1-2; a possible D gene is TRBD1 (6 bases). The CDR3 contains 13 residues. V lost 1 base, J lost 8 bases, and 11 bases lay in between. CDR1 is SGHTA, CDR2 FQGNSA, per germline. CDR3 in DNA: TGTGCCAGCAGCTTAGGCAGGGGTCGGGGCTACACCTTC. Amino acid sequence: CASSLGRGRGYTF.

This chain's CDR3 is CASSPFRAPTNEKLFF. In nucleotides, the CDR3 is TGTGCCAGCAGCCCTTTTCGGGCTCCAACTAATGAAAAACTGTTTTTT. The chain employs TRBV7-6 and TRBJ1-4; D uncertain. V lost 5 bases and J lost 0, with 13 bases in between. CDR1 and CDR2 from the germline V gene are SGHVS and FNYEAQ. The CDR3 consists of 16 residues.

There are a few counts of this clone. The chain combines TRBV28 with TRBJ1-2, with D hard to call. Germline CDR1 reads MDHEN; CDR2 reads SYDVKM. CDR3 length equals 14 residues. The V end lost 3 bases, the J end lost 5 bases, and 13 bases lay between the germline ends. The CDR3 coding sequence is TGTGCCAGCAGTTTGGTATCATCCTCTTATGGCTACACCTTC. Protein sequence: CASSLVSSSYGYTF.

There are a few counts of this clone. The rearrangement uses TRBV6-5 and TRBJ1-1; weak D call: TRBD1 (6 bases). Germline V gene data show CDR1 as MNHEY and CDR2 as SVGAGI. Trimming stripped 7 bases from V and 6 bases from J, with 21 bases between. The CDR3 totals 15 residues. The CDR3 loop reads CASNLKDRRDPEAFF. For the CDR3, the DNA is TGTGCCAGCAACCTGAAGGACAGAAGGGATCCTGAAGCTTTCTTT.

This clone has only a few counts. The CDR3 DNA reads TGCGCCAGCAGCCAAAACCCGGGACAGGGAGGCAATGAGCAGTTCTTC. This sequence encodes CASSQNPGQGGNEQFF. The chain recombines TRBV4-3 with TRBJ2-1, with TRBD1 matching over 9 bases. Trimming at V came to 2 bases and at J to 6 bases, leaving 8 bases not matched to a gene. This CDR3 contains 16 residues. Germline assignment: CDR1 LGHNA and CDR2 YSLEER.

The table lists this clone with a few counts. With a far larger clone one base away, a read error is the likely cause. Other DNA sequences in the same sample also yield this CDR3. The chain uses TRBV2 and TRBJ2-2; the D call may be TRBD1 or TRBD2 (5 bases each). Trimming cost V 6 bases and J 2 bases, with 13 bases left between them. This CDR3 has 15 residues. Germline V gene sequence: CDR1 SNHLY, CDR2 FYNNEI. Written as DNA, the CDR3 is TGTGCCAGCAGGGGGAACGGGGCTAACACCGGGGAGCTGTTTTTT. Protein: CASRGNGANTGELFF.

This chain links TRBV6-1 with TRBJ2-7; 12 bases are a match to TRBD1. CDR3 length equals 14 residues. Germline trimming cut 10 bases from V and 3 bases from J; bases unmatched to any gene: 7. Germline V lookup: CDR1 MNHNS, CDR2 SASEGT. As DNA, the CDR3 is TGTGCCACCAACCGGGACAGGGGGCGCTACGAGCAGTACGTC. Amino acid sequence: CATNRDRGRYEQYV.